This T cell receptor (beta chain) derives from a study of identical twins. This clonotype has a count of ten or more. This CDR3 contains 12 residues. The V gene lost 5 bases and the J gene lost 5 bases, with 9 bases spanning the gap. Germline CDR1 and CDR2: SGHTA and FQGNSA. MiXCR was run by TCRdb on the 5' RACE reads, yielding one entry per CDR3 protein. The top ten hold 40% of the sample, which has some 210,000 distinct CDR3 sequences, 15% to 20% seen once. The same data also went into a second study, on T cells expressing NK-cell markers.

The V gene is TRBV7-2, the J gene TRBJ1-2, with D unclear. The source material was CD8+ T cells sorted from blood. This clonotype was obtained from a young woman in good health. CDR3 protein: CASSTDPYGYTF. In DNA form, the CDR3 reads TGTGCCAGCAGCACAGACCCGTATGGCTACACCTTC.